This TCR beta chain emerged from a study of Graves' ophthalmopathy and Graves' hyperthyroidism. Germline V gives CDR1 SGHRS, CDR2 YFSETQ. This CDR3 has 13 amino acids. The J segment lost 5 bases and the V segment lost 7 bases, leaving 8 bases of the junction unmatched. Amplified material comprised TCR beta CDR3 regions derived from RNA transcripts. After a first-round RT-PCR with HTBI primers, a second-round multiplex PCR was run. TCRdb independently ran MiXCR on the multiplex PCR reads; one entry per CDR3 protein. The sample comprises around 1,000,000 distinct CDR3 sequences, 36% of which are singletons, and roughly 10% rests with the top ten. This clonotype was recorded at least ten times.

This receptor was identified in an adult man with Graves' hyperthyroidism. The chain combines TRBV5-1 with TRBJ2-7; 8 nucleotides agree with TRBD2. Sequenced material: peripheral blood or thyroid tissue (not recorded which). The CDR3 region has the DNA TGCGCCAGCGGGTTAGCGGGACGGGACGAGCAGTACTTC. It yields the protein CASGLAGRDEQYF.